This T cell receptor beta chain was sequenced in a study of naive and memory T cell subsets. The study, taken as a whole, reports: Expression changes during T cell differentiation may affect RNA-based TCR counts. Naive repertoires, especially CD8, held a few larger clonotypes, possibly memory cells re-expressing CD45RA.

About this clonotype itself: What it recognizes is unknown.

The germline gives CDR1 SGHDT, CDR2 YYEEEE. The CDR3 is 13 amino acids. Trimming shortened V by 0 bases and J by 6 bases, and 7 bases separated the two germline ends. The beta constant-region primer was an equimolar mix of two oligonucleotides covering TRBC1 and TRBC2. Ligated cDNA was amplified by four rounds of PCR with nested alpha and beta constant-region primers and SP2. TCRdb ran MiXCR on the UMI-ligation and nested PCR reads and lists one entry per CDR3 protein. Here the sample spans about 100,000 distinct CDR3 sequences, roughly 14% being singletons. Specimen: naive CD8+ T cells from blood. The TCR sequence derives from a human donor in good health. The chain links TRBV5-6 to TRBJ2-1, with D tentatively TRBD1 (6 bases). The CDR3 here is CASSLARGNEQFF. As DNA, the CDR3 is TGTGCCAGCAGCTTGGCCAGGGGCAATGAGCAGTTCTTC.